This record concerns one T cell receptor beta chain sequence. Its antigen is as yet unknown. Each CDR3 protein gets one entry after TCRdb re-called the reads with MiXCR. The sample shows about 920,000 distinct CDR3 sequences, approximately 30% of them seen only once. These data are taken from a study of T cell repertoires in cytomegalovirus infection. Study-level background: HLA-B-restricted CMV epitopes that are well studied, plus recently identified HLA-C-restricted ones, were used by the study. Public signatures in TCR beta pointed to CMV infection and matching HLA type. Broader study findings: CMV-specific TCR beta clonotypes restricted by HLA-C were the ones dominating the ex vivo response.

In germline, CDR1 is SGHTA, CDR2 FQGTGA. J was trimmed by 6 bases and V by 5 bases; bases with no gene match: 7. This CDR3 has 15 amino acids. The sample in question was cultured CD8+ T cells from PBMCs, obtained from culture after CMV antigen stimulation. This clonotype originated in a human donor in good health (CMV status not recorded). Some clones in this sample may be carry-over from other donors' samples. The chain combines TRBV7-3 with TRBJ2-3; 11 bases line up with TRBD2. CDR3 bases: TGTGCCAGCAGCAGTAGCGGGGGGGCCAGGGATACGCAGTATTTT. Protein sequence: CASSSSGGARDTQYF.